This T cell receptor beta chain was documented in a study of blood T cell repertoires in COVID-19. In this sample, this clone turned up a few times. Sequencing used immunoSEQ multiplex PCR; TCRdb keeps in-frame clones, though not all of them. The sample records some 130,000 clones, around three quarters being singletons. V lost 5 bases and J lost 4; bases outside the gene matches: 5. The CDR3 has 15 residues. Germline V lookup: CDR1 KGHDR, CDR2 SFDVKD. Specimen: peripheral blood. The chain couples TRBV24-1 to TRBJ2-5, with 11 bases aligning to TRBD1. The receptor comes from a man in his sixties with acute or convalescent COVID-19. In DNA form, the CDR3 reads TGTGCCACCAGTGGTGTGGGACAGGGGGGAGAGACCCAGTACTTC. Its protein is CATSGVGQGGETQYF.